Following are 18 T cell receptor beta chains from one sample sequenced in a study of blood T cell repertoires in COVID-19 (dated by TCRdb to the early 2020s). Libraries were made using the immunoSEQ multiplex PCR assay. TCRdb took this table from immuneACCESS and kept in-frame rearrangements with V and J called. Such tables lack part of the clones; where checked against another copy, unresolved V genes explain under half of the gap, and the rest is unexplained. The sample table shows 200,000 to 300,000 clones, and about 86% are seen once. The ten top clones hold approximately 9.1% of the sample. The specimen was peripheral blood. These receptors were collected from a man older than 75 with acute or convalescent COVID-19.

The chain is built from TRBV4-1 and TRBJ2-6; D might be TRBD2 (5 bases). The CDR3 is 15 amino acids. Trimming cost V 4 bases and J 3 bases, with 10 bases left between them. Germline V CDR1 and CDR2: MGHRA, YSYEKL. The CDR3 coding sequence is TGCGCCAGCAGCCCTCGAGGGAGTGGGGCCAACGTCCTGACTTTC. It encodes CASSPRGSGANVLTF.

The chain joins TRBV5-5 to TRBJ1-2; D gene ambiguous. Trimming removed 1 base at V and 3 bases at J, with 7 bases between. The CDR3 covers 13 residues. Germline-derived CDR1 and CDR2 are SGHKS and YYEKEE (reference sequence). The CDR3 DNA is TGTGCCAGCAGCTTGACCCGAGACTATGGCTACACCTTC. Encoded protein: CASSLTRDYGYTF. Based on the CDR3 plus reference TRBV5-5 and TRBJ1-2, the full variable domain is DAGVTQSPTHLIKTRGQQVTLRCSPISGHKSVSWYQQVLGQGPQFIFQYYEKEERGRGNFPDRFSARQFPNYSSELNVNALLLGDSALYLCASSLTRDYGYTFGSGTRLTVV.

CDR3 in amino acids: CASSWHSTDTQYF. As DNA, the CDR3 is TGCGCCAGCAGCTGGCATAGCACAGATACGCAGTATTTT. The chain has TRBV5-1 and TRBJ2-3; no firm D call. Germline V gene sequence: CDR1 SGHRS, CDR2 YFSETQ. Between the trimmed V and J ends, which lost 3 bases and 0 bases, there was a span of 5 bases. CDR3 length equals 13 residues.

This clone appeared a single time. The chain links TRBV24-1 to TRBJ2-3, with 11 nucleotides matching TRBD2. Unmatched junction bases numbered 7, after V lost 4 bases and J lost 2 bases. Germline V gene data show CDR1 as KGHDR and CDR2 as SFDVKD. This CDR3 is built from 17 residues. For the CDR3, the DNA is TGTGCCACCAGTGAACTGACGACTAGCGGGGCCACAGATACGCAGTATTTT. Its translation is CATSELTTSGATDTQYF.

The rearrangement links TRBV2 to TRBJ1-5; no firm D call. This CDR3 has 15 amino acids. Germline CDR1 and CDR2: SNHLY and FYNNEI. V was clipped by 2 bases and J by 2 bases, with 10 bases between them. CDR3 sequence (DNA): TGTGCCAGCAGTGAAAGGAGGGCCGGCAATCAGCCCCAGCATTTT. Translated, it gives CASSERRAGNQPQHF. The full variable domain, completed using reference TRBV2 and TRBJ1-5, is EPEVTQTPSHQVTQMGQEVILRCVPISNHLYFYWYRQILGQKVEFLVSFYNNEISEKSEIFDDQFSVERPDGSNFTLKIRSTKLEDSAMYFCASSERRAGNQPQHFGDGTRLSIL.

V usage is TRBV10-3 and J usage is TRBJ1-2; 8 positions match TRBD1. The V gene end was trimmed by 5 bases and the J gene end by 1 base; junction bases not matched to a gene: 18. CDR1 ENHRY and CDR2 SYGVKD come from the germline V gene. The CDR3 length is 19 residues. The CDR3, as DNA: TGTGCCATCAGTCGGGCCCCCCCCGGGACAGGCCACATTAACTATGGCTACACCTTC. It codes for CAISRAPPGTGHINYGYTF.

This clone was found once. CDR3 loop: CASRDGGYGNNEQFF. The CDR3 DNA is TGTGCCAGCAGGGACGGGGGGTACGGCAACAATGAGCAGTTCTTC. This rearrangement joins TRBV14 to TRBJ2-1; 7 positions agree with TRBD2. The CDR3 has 15 amino acids. The junction had 10 bases not matched to a gene; V was cut back by 6 bases and J by 5 bases. The germline V gene encodes CDR1 SGHDN and CDR2 FVKESK.

The chain is built from TRBV6-1 and TRBJ2-2; maybe TRBD1 (5 bases). The CDR3 extends over 17 amino acids. The V and J ends lost 4 bases and 4 bases respectively, with 19 bases between them. The V gene's germline CDR1 is MNHNS and CDR2 SASEGT. CDR3 DNA: TGTGCCAGCAGTGCCGTTCCCCAGGGTAGGGTCACCGGGGAGCTGTTTTTT. This codes for CASSAVPQGRVTGELFF.

The J gene is TRBJ2-2, the V gene TRBV19; tentative D call: TRBD2 (5 bases). Germline V gene sequence: CDR1 LNHDA, CDR2 SQIVND (reference sequence). This CDR3 spans 17 amino acids. V shed 4 bases and J shed 6 bases, with 21 bases lying between them. The CDR3 coding sequence is TGTGCCAGTAGTACCACGCTTTTTAGGGCCGGGGCCGGGGAGCTGTTTTTT. Translation gives CASSTTLFRAGAGELFF.

The J gene is TRBJ2-1, the V gene TRBV6-5; D is unresolved. The germline gives CDR1 MNHEY, CDR2 SVGAGI. The CDR3 covers 13 residues. The germline V and J ends were trimmed by 0 bases and 10 bases, with 10 bases remaining between them. The DNA for the CDR3 is TGTGCCAGCAGTTACTCGACGGGTGGAGAGCAGTTCTTC. This translates into CASSYSTGGEQFF.

The chain combines TRBV11-2 with TRBJ2-7, with 7 bases aligning to TRBD1. Trimming cost V 1 base and J 6 bases; bases outside gene matches: 9. Germline V lookup: CDR1 SGHAT, CDR2 FQNNGV. This CDR3 contains 15 residues. CDR3 sequence: CASSLANDRVGEQYF. CDR3 nucleotide sequence: TGTGCCAGCAGCTTAGCGAATGACAGGGTGGGCGAGCAGTACTTC.

This chain uses TRBV11-3 with TRBJ2-7; perhaps TRBD1 as D (7 bases). The ends were cut back, 5 bases at V and 4 bases at J, with 12 bases in the middle. The CDR3 loop spans 13 amino acids. Germline CDR1 reads SGHNT; CDR2 reads YENEEA. The chain's CDR3 is CASSGGGPYEQYF. CDR3 nucleotide sequence: TGTGCCAGCAGCGGAGGGGGCCCATACGAGCAGTACTTC.

This clone was recorded a few times. The chain joins TRBV6-4 to TRBJ1-1, with 10 bases that match TRBD1. The CDR3 runs to 15 residues. The junction had 8 bases not matched to a gene; V was cut back by 4 bases and J by 6 bases. Germline loops: CDR1 MRHNA, CDR2 SNTAGT. The CDR3 DNA is TGTGCCAGCAGTGGAACCGGGACAGGGGAAGCTGAAGCTTTCTTT. Its protein product is CASSGTGTGEAEAFF.

The chain is built from TRBV10-3 and TRBJ1-5; D not resolved. The germline V gene encodes CDR1 ENHRY and CDR2 SYGVKD. Trimming pared 5 bases from V and 0 bases from J, leaving 11 bases between. This CDR3 contains 15 residues. The CDR3 region is CAISIGRDSNQPQHF. The CDR3 region has the DNA TGTGCCATCAGTATTGGACGGGATAGCAATCAGCCCCAGCATTTT.

This clone was picked up a small number of times. This chain uses TRBV27 with TRBJ2-7; a possible D gene is TRBD1 (5 bases). Germline CDR1 is MNHEY and CDR2 is SMNVEV (reference sequence). CDR3 length: 14 amino acids. V lost 3 bases and J 5 bases, leaving 14 bases between the germline ends. CDR3 bases: TGTGCCAGCAGTTTGGCCATCAGGGTTGACGAGCAGTACTTC. Translating it yields CASSLAIRVDEQYF.

The V gene is TRBV28, the J gene TRBJ2-6; no clear D. Looked up from germline, CDR1 is MDHEN and CDR2 is SYDVKM. The CDR3 runs to 15 residues. The V gene lost 5 bases and the J gene lost 2 bases, with 10 bases spanning the gap. CDR3 sequence: CASSLRVAGANVLTF. Here the CDR3 DNA reads TGTGCCAGCAGTCTTCGAGTGGCTGGGGCCAACGTCCTGACTTTC.

This chain links TRBV7-8 with TRBJ2-7; no definite D call. Per germline, CDR1 SGHVS and CDR2 FQNEAQ. The CDR3 spans 13 residues. The germline V and J ends were trimmed by 4 bases and 3 bases, with 10 bases remaining between them. The CDR3 protein is CASSSGTVYEQYF. CDR3 bases: TGTGCCAGCAGCTCTGGTACGGTCTACGAGCAGTACTTC. Looking up the rest from reference TRBV7-8 and TRBJ2-7 gives the full variable domain: GAGVSQSPRYKVAKRGQDVALRCDPISGHVSLFWYQQALGQGPEFLTYFQNEAQLDKSGLPSDRFFAERPEGSVSTLKIQRTQQEDSAVYLCASSSGTVYEQYFGPGTRLTVT.

Here the CDR3 DNA reads TGTGCCAGCTCACCCAGCGTACTAATCTCCTACAATGAGCAGTTCTTC. It codes for CASSPSVLISYNEQFF. The chain couples TRBV18 to TRBJ2-1; D gene unclear. The CDR3 runs 16 residues. V was clipped by 3 bases and J by 0 bases, with 12 bases between them. CDR1 and CDR2 from the germline V gene are KGHSH and LQKENI.